The entry that follows covers one TCR beta chain sequence. What it recognizes is unknown. The data were taken from a study of memory CD4+ T cells and cytomegalovirus serostatus. The wider study: Of the healthy Belgian adults, 9 were CMV seropositive and 20 to 30 seronegative. Study observations and caveats: Suggested: most of the CMV-linked TCR signature lies in CD4+ memory cells. Of roughly 180 reported CMV TCRbeta sequences, some 67 were found in memory CD4+ repertoires.

Profiled with immunoSEQ multiplex PCR; TCRdb holds only in-frame clones, not every one. The repertoire holds about 41,000 clones, with about 85% as singletons. The V and J ends lost 9 bases and 7 bases respectively, with 21 bases between them. CDR1 is SNHLY and CDR2 is FYNNEI in the germline V gene. CDR3 length equals 14 residues. Single viable CD3+CD4+CD8-CD45RO+ cells were sorted as the memory CD4+ T cells. Positive selection with CD4 microbeads enriched total CD4+ T cells. This TCR came from an adult in good health and CMV-seronegative. Sequenced material: memory CD4+ T cells from blood. This rearrangement joins TRBV2 to TRBJ2-5, with D perhaps matching TRBD1 or TRBD2 (9 bases each). CDR3 amino acids: CARGTGMTSGTQYF. CDR3 nucleotide sequence: TGTGCCAGGGGGACAGGGATGACTAGCGGGACCCAGTACTTC.